One T cell receptor beta chain is described in this entry. What it binds is unknown. One end of the junction is discordant with germline, which a read error may explain. Indicated treatment: approximately 9-day PBMC culture with coronavirus spike peptide pools or control peptides (ViraFEST assay). Gathering of the CD4+ T cells, from the unexposed donor, took place before the COVID-19 pandemic (2011-2018). Peptide pool stimulation in ViraFEST expanded antigen-specific T cells, whose TCRs were then sequenced. Half-medium replacement with fresh IL-2 medium took place on days 3 and 7. This sample was included in a study of vaccination and CD4 T cells after COVID-19. On the study more broadly: Spike peptides, overlapping and drawn from SARS-CoV-2, HCoV-NL63, HCoV-OC43 and HCoV-229E, were used to stimulate cells.

Study-wide results and limits: Spike mono-reactivity marked 304 of 307 vaccine-specific clones in convalescent patients.

This CDR3 region has 16 residues. Germline CDR1 and CDR2: KGHSH and LQKENI. The Oncomine TCR Beta short-read assay was applied to DNA of cultured CD4+ T cells. Genomic DNA from cultured CD4+ T cells was extracted. Each CDR3 protein gets one entry after TCRdb re-called the PCR reads with MiXCR. Among more than 8,500 distinct CDR3 sequences, 33% were seen once, and the ten largest hold 20% to 25%. The TCR sequence derives from a human donor in good health. This sequence joins TRBV18 and TRBJ2-7, with TRBD2 matching over 9 bases. Sequenced sample: CD4+ T cells from blood, cultured in vitro. The CDR3 reads CASSPSDSGSSHEQYF. The CDR3 DNA is TGTGCCAGCTCACCTTCTGATAGCGGGAGCTCCCACGAGCAGTACTTC.